Here is one T cell receptor (beta chain) with its context. Its cognate antigen is unknown. Autoimmune disease history or systemic immunosuppression disqualified patients. The data were taken from a study of OX40 agonist ivuxolimab in advanced cancers. For the study at large: The dose-escalation cohort was around 83% male, with a mean age of 60 years, ranging roughly 20 to 90.

Whole-study results and caveats: In CD8+ T cells, expanded clones were on average more numerous than in CD4+.

The CDR3 has 14 residues. Germline loops: CDR1 SGHDT, CDR2 YYEEEE. Trimming removed 2 bases from V and 5 bases from J; junction bases left unmatched: 4. Method: immunoSEQ multiplex PCR; TCRdb's copy keeps in-frame clones and lacks some. The table lists 110,000 or so clones, around 93% of them singletons. The sequence derives from an adult with an advanced solid tumor such as melanoma, head and neck, liver or kidney cancer. This sample comprised CD4+ or CD8+ T cells sorted from blood, obtained in a trial of the OX40 agonist ivuxolimab. The J gene is TRBJ2-5, the V gene TRBV5-6; 9 bases fit TRBD1. The CDR3 DNA is TGTGCCAGCAGCTTTACGGGGACAGGGGAGACCCAGTACTTC. This codes for CASSFTGTGETQYF.